The clone carrying this TCR beta chain occurred a few times. Its antigen remains unidentified. There are 12 residues in the CDR3. The germline V gene encodes CDR1 SQVTM and CDR2 ANQGSEA. V was cut by 6 bases and J by 1 base, with 10 bases left in between. Tagging with unique molecular identifiers was a feature of the TCR beta cDNA libraries. Each CDR3 protein is one row after TCRdb ran MiXCR on the PCR reads. This sample yields a few hundred thousand distinct CDR3 sequences, of which 30% to 45% are seen a single time; under 15% belongs to the top ten. These data belong to a study of post-analysis software for immune sequencing data. Study at large: Relapsing-remitting, secondary progressive and progressive-relapsing forms made up the multiple sclerosis disease courses. Whole-study results and caveats: Patients used roughly five TRBV segments, including TRBV5-6, TRBV5-1 and TRBV20-1, more often than controls. Comparison with controls showed significantly lower normalized Chao1 diversity in multiple sclerosis patients.

The rearrangement uses TRBV29-1 and TRBJ2-7; either TRBD1 or TRBD2 may fit D (5 bases each). Material: blood. This sequence originates from a girl aged 10-17 years with multiple sclerosis. The chain's CDR3 is CSVLGDSYEQYF. The DNA of the CDR3 is TGCAGCGTACTGGGGGATTCCTACGAGCAGTACTTC.